The table lists the clone carrying this TCR beta chain with a count of one. There are 15 residues in the CDR3. V lost 6 bases and J lost 3; bases outside the gene matches: 4. The germline V gene has CDR1 MDHEN and CDR2 SYDVKM. TCRdb's table, derived via immunoSEQ multiplex PCR, lists solely in-frame clones and lacks some. Among about 380,000 clones, about four fifths were seen once, and the ten largest hold 0.85% to 1.2%. These data are taken from a study of blood T cell repertoires in COVID-19. At the level of the study: T cells, B-cell-depleted T cells, or PBMCs supplied cDNA or gDNA.

Sequenced material: peripheral blood. This TCR derives from a human donor with acute or convalescent COVID-19. The donor label of this sample is uncertain. The V call is TRBV28, the J call TRBJ1-4; 10 bases map to TRBD1. CDR3 loop: CASRAGTGANEKLFF. The CDR3, as DNA: TGTGCCAGCAGGGCTGGGACAGGGGCTAATGAAAAACTGTTTTTT.